The clone carrying this T cell receptor (beta chain) showed up just a few times. Per germline, CDR1 SGHKS and CDR2 YYEKEE (reference sequence). The V segment lost 4 bases and the J segment 2 bases; nucleotides outside the gene matches: 10. The CDR3 is 16 residues long. TCRdb itself ran the 5' RACE reads through MiXCR, one entry per CDR3 protein. The sample holds some 62,000 distinct CDR3 sequences, less than 25% seen once. The J gene is TRBJ2-7, the V gene TRBV5-5, with 9 bases aligning to TRBD2. The TCR originated in a female donor with breast cancer. Sequenced material: memory CD4+ T cells sorted from a lymph node. The subset denotes: memory CD4+ T cells, CD4+CD45RO+CD25-. DNA for the CDR3: TGTGCCAGCAGCCGGAGTAGCGGGAGCTTCACCTACGAGCAGTACTTC. This gives the protein CASSRSSGSFTYEQYF.